This TCR beta chain was identified in a study of response to subunit inactivated influenza vaccine (dated by TCRdb to 2017 to 2018). General notes on the study: The study used deep quantitative T cell receptor repertoire profiling to track responses to a trivalent subunit inactivated influenza vaccine.

CDR3 length: 12 amino acids, cysteine to phenylalanine. Only CDR3 DNA remains: 36 bases, in frame from the first base. V is pared back by 2 bases and J by 5 bases, with 8 bases lying between the germline termini. The germline V gene encodes CDR1 SGHRS and CDR2 YFSETQ. Overall study results and their limits: The authors proposed that each seasonal influenza vaccination may bring in only a limited number of new T cells.

Per the publication, the time point label means: approximately 40 days after influenza vaccine administration. The method behind the library was RT-PCR. The sequencing machine was an Illumina HiSeq 2500. TCRdb trimmed public reads at Q25 via fastp, called clones via MiXCR and kept in-frame beta chains. Entries are consolidated by CDR3 protein sequence, retaining the most common genes and DNA. The sample includes 500,000 to 600,000 distinct CDR3 sequences, with 10% to 15% observed a single time. The ten largest clonotypes hold under 15% of the sample. This clonotype was seen repeatedly, ten times or more. The specificity of this receptor is unknown. No much larger clone exists at a distance of one base, and base qualities are not known.

This sequence uses TRBV5-1 and TRBJ2-7; the D gene is perhaps TRBD2, from 5 matching bases. This material consisted of PBMCs from blood, taken about 40 days after vaccination. The source is a man aged 45-60 years who received an inactivated influenza vaccine. Donor details come from another sample of the same person, matched by shared clones. The CDR3 here reads CASSLTGDEQYF. The DNA sequence is given as TGCGCCAGCAGCTTAACCGGGGACGAGCAGTACTTC. The entire variable domain, with the stretches around the CDR3 drawn from the reference TRBV5-1 and TRBJ2-7 proteins, is KAGVTQTPRYLIKTRGQQVTLSCSPISGHRSVSWYQQTPGQGLQFLFEYFSETQRNKGNFPGRFSGRQFSNSRSEMNVSTLELGDSALYLCASSLTGDEQYFGPGTRLTVT.